The 30 T cell receptor beta chains below all came from one sample that was sequenced in a study of cytomegalovirus exposure and HLA in healthy donors. Researchers ran the PCR with 60 Vbeta and 13 Jbeta primers. The table came from immunoSEQ multiplex PCR; TCRdb's copy has only in-frame clones and leaves some out. This table has 150,000 or so clones, approximately 78% appearing once. Sequencing was done on a sample of PBMCs. The receptors here all came from a male donor in good health and CMV-seropositive.

This chain joins TRBV5-1 and TRBJ2-7, with TRBD2 matching 10 bases. The CDR3 totals 14 residues. V lost 5 bases, J lost 4 bases, and 6 bases stayed unmatched. The V gene's germline CDR1 is SGHRS and CDR2 YFSETQ. CDR3 protein: CASSSGTSVYEQYF. The CDR3 nucleotides read TGCGCCAGCAGTTCCGGGACTAGCGTTTACGAGCAGTACTTC.

The genes are TRBV4-1 and TRBJ2-1; tentative D call: TRBD2 (6 bases). V was pared by 6 bases and J by 7 bases, with 16 bases between. Germline V CDR1 and CDR2: MGHRA, YSYEKL. This CDR3 is 14 amino acids long. The CDR3 DNA reads TGCGCCAGCAGGAACGCGGGACGGGAGAATGAGCAGTTCTTC. Its translation is CASRNAGRENEQFF.

The V gene is TRBV19, the J gene TRBJ2-1, with TRBD2 matching over 11 bases. Germline-derived CDR1 and CDR2 are LNHDA and SQIVND (reference sequence). V gave up 6 bases and J gave up 0 bases; unmatched junction bases: 7. CDR3 size: 17 residues. The CDR3 DNA sequence: TGTGCCAGTAGGGGGACTAGCGGAGTGAGCTCCTACAATGAGCAGTTCTTC. Translated: CASRGTSGVSSYNEQFF.

This chain links TRBV29-1 with TRBJ2-7, with 9 bases that match TRBD1. The germline gives CDR1 SQVTM, CDR2 ANQGSEA. The CDR3 is made up of 12 amino acids. V dropped 6 bases and J dropped 3; count of bases not matched to a gene: 3. DNA for the CDR3: TGCAGCGTGAAGGGACAGGGCTACGAGCAGTACTTC. This gives the protein CSVKGQGYEQYF.

In this sample, this clone turned up a few times. The J gene is TRBJ1-2, the V gene TRBV27; weak D call: TRBD1 (6 bases). Germline values: CDR1 MNHEY, CDR2 SMNVEV (reference sequence). The CDR3 contains 15 residues. Deletions cut 5 bases from V and 6 bases from J, with 19 bases between. This CDR3 is CASSPPATGINGYTF. In DNA, the CDR3 is TGTGCCAGCAGTCCCCCTGCGACAGGAATAAATGGCTACACCTTC.

The chain carries TRBV15 and TRBJ2-2; possible D gene TRBD2, 5 bases. The V end was cut by 1 base, the J end by 6 bases, with 12 bases between. This CDR3 has 15 residues. Germline assignment: CDR1 LNHNV and CDR2 YYDKDF (reference sequence). CDR3 region: CATSRGTVPPGELFF. CDR3 nucleotides: TGTGCCACCAGCAGAGGGACTGTGCCCCCCGGGGAGCTGTTTTTT.

The chain links TRBV28 to TRBJ2-7; 8 nucleotides match TRBD2. In germline, CDR1 is MDHEN, CDR2 SYDVKM. The V gene end was trimmed by 3 bases and the J gene end by 5 bases; junction bases not matched to a gene: 9. This CDR3 contains 15 residues. In DNA form, the CDR3 reads TGTGCCAGCAGTTTCATTCGGGGGGGCCGAAACGAGCAGTACTTC. Translated, it gives CASSFIRGGRNEQYF.

The chain employs TRBV5-1 and TRBJ2-2, with 7 positions matching TRBD1. Germline CDR1 is SGHRS and CDR2 is YFSETQ. The CDR3 is 16 amino acids. Trimming at V came to 4 bases and at J to 1 base, leaving 7 bases not matched to a gene. CDR3 sequence reads: CASSQPTGRNTGELFF. In DNA form, the CDR3 reads TGCGCCAGCAGCCAACCGACAGGGCGGAACACCGGGGAGCTGTTTTTT.

The chain is built from TRBV7-8 and TRBJ2-4; TRBD1 agrees at 10 bases. Germline V CDR1 and CDR2: SGHVS, FQNEAQ. With 1 base clipped from V and 7 bases from J, the junction kept 1 base outside the gene matches. The CDR3 has 14 residues. CDR3 nucleotides: TGTGCCAGCAGCTTAGGACAGGGGGCGAACATTCAGTACTTC. Protein sequence: CASSLGQGANIQYF.

The J gene is TRBJ1-2, the V gene TRBV28; TRBD1 agrees at 12 bases. The CDR3 loop spans 14 amino acids. V dropped 5 bases and J dropped 8; count of bases not matched to a gene: 6. CDR1 MDHEN and CDR2 SYDVKM come from the germline V gene. The CDR3 bases are TGTGCCAGCAGTCCGGGACAGGGGGCTGGGGGCTACACCTTC. Protein sequence: CASSPGQGAGGYTF.

The rearrangement links TRBV28 to TRBJ2-5; maybe TRBD1 (6 bases). CDR1 MDHEN and CDR2 SYDVKM come from the germline V gene. V dropped 2 bases and J dropped 1 base, with 8 bases sitting between them. The CDR3 consists of 14 residues. The CDR3 region has the DNA TGTGCCAGCAGTTTAACAGGGTCCCAAGAGACCCAGTACTTC. This gives the protein CASSLTGSQETQYF. Filled out from reference TRBV28 and TRBJ2-5, the complete variable domain reads DVKVTQSSRYLVKRTGEKVFLECVQDMDHENMFWYRQDPGLGLRLIYFSYDVKMKEKGDIPEGYSVSREKKERFSLILESASTNQTSMYLCASSLTGSQETQYFGPGTRLLVL.

The CDR3 DNA follows: TGTGCCTGGGACAGGGGAGGGCACGAGCAGTACTTC. It yields the protein CAWDRGGHEQYF. J is TRBJ2-7 and V is TRBV30; TRBD1 might be the D (8 bases). V was shortened by 5 bases and J by 5 bases, with 13 bases between the two germline ends. The germline V gene encodes CDR1 GTSNPN and CDR2 SVGIG (reference sequence). This CDR3 comprises 12 residues. The whole variable domain, filled in from reference TRBV30 and TRBJ2-7, reads SQTIHQWPATLVQPVGSPLSLECTVEGTSNPNLYWYRQAAGRGLQLLFYSVGIGQISSEVPQNLSASRPQDRQFILSSKKLLLSDSGFYLCAWDRGGHEQYFGPGTRLTVT.

This chain uses TRBV19 with TRBJ1-2; TRBD1 agrees at 8 bases. Germline trimming cut 7 bases from V and 5 bases from J; bases unmatched to any gene: 15. Germline V gene sequence: CDR1 LNHDA, CDR2 SQIVND (reference sequence). The CDR3 spans 16 residues. The CDR3 sequence is CASTPDRDGRPYGYTF. In DNA, the CDR3 is TGTGCCAGTACCCCGGACAGGGACGGACGCCCGTATGGCTACACCTTC.

The chain combines TRBV2 with TRBJ1-2; 8 nucleotides line up with TRBD1. V lost 8 bases and J lost 3; bases outside the gene matches: 8. The CDR3 runs to 14 residues. The germline V gene has CDR1 SNHLY and CDR2 FYNNEI. The CDR3 region is CASSQQQGDYGYTF. In DNA form, the CDR3 reads TGTGCCAGCTCTCAACAACAGGGGGACTATGGCTACACCTTC.

The J gene is TRBJ2-1, the V gene TRBV18; D ambiguous. Germline V gene sequence: CDR1 KGHSH, CDR2 LQKENI. The length of the CDR3 is 12 residues. V lost 3 bases and J 7 bases, leaving 7 bases between the germline ends. The CDR3 bases are TGTGCCAGCTCACCCAGGCAAAATGAGCAGTTCTTC. Amino acid sequence: CASSPRQNEQFF. Complete variable domain (other parts from reference TRBV18 and TRBJ2-1): NAGVMQNPRHLVRRRGQEARLRCSPMKGHSHVYWYRQLPEEGLKFMVYLQKENIIDESGMPKERFSAEFPKEGPSILRIQQVVRGDSAAYFCASSPRQNEQFFGPGTRLTVL.

The gene calls are TRBV2 and TRBJ1-5, with D perhaps TRBD1 (5 bases). There are 17 residues in the CDR3. V shed 6 bases and J shed 4 bases, with 22 bases lying between them. In germline, CDR1 is SNHLY, CDR2 FYNNEI. CDR3 DNA: TGTGCCAGCAGGGCCCGTTGGGGGGGGTTAATTAATCAGCCCCAGCATTTT. Its protein product is CASRARWGGLINQPQHF.

In this sample, this clone turned up a few times. The V and J genes are TRBV5-6 and TRBJ1-2; 9 bases match TRBD1. After removal of 0 bases from V and 4 bases from J, the junction contained 4 bases not matched to a gene. Germline assignment: CDR1 SGHDT and CDR2 YYEEEE. The CDR3 totals 15 residues. CDR3 nucleotides: TGTGCCAGCAGCTTGGATACAGGGGGCGGCTATGGCTACACCTTC. Translated: CASSLDTGGGYGYTF.

The V gene is TRBV7-9, the J gene TRBJ2-7, with a possible D match to TRBD2 (5 bases). CDR1 SEHNR and CDR2 FQNEAQ come from the germline V gene (reference sequence). The CDR3 length is 15 residues. With 1 base removed from V and 3 bases from J, the gap between germline ends came to 13 bases. In DNA, the CDR3 is TGTGCCAGCAGCTTAGGGACCTTCGGGGTCTACGAGCAGTACTTC. Translating gives CASSLGTFGVYEQYF.

The rearrangement links TRBV7-2 to TRBJ1-2; no clear D gene. The germline V and J ends were trimmed by 5 bases and 1 base, with 11 bases remaining between them. The CDR3 sequence is 14 residues long. The V gene's germline CDR1 is SGHTA and CDR2 FQGNSA. CDR3 region: CASSQTQDNYGYTF. Written as DNA, the CDR3 is TGTGCCAGCAGCCAGACCCAGGATAACTATGGCTACACCTTC.

The rearrangement links TRBV30 to TRBJ2-5, with 9 positions matching TRBD2. The CDR3 extends over 14 amino acids. The V and J ends lost 4 bases and 5 bases, in that order; junction bases with no gene match: 8. From germline, CDR1 is GTSNPN and CDR2 SVGIG (reference sequence). The CDR3 DNA reads TGTGCCTGGACGAGCGGGAGGCCACGGGAGACCCAGTACTTC. This codes for CAWTSGRPRETQYF.

The chain recombines TRBV6-6 with TRBJ1-5, with D perhaps TRBD1 (5 bases). The CDR3 has 15 amino acids. Germline CDR1 MNHNY, CDR2 SVGAGI (reference sequence). V lost 0 bases, J lost 4 bases, and 10 bases lay in between. Here the CDR3 DNA reads TGTGCCAGCAGTTACTCGACAGCTCCAAATCAGCCCCAGCATTTT. Amino acid sequence: CASSYSTAPNQPQHF.

This clone was recorded a few times. The chain employs TRBV7-2 and TRBJ1-1; TRBD1 might be the D (5 bases). V was clipped by 6 bases and J by 1 base, with 9 bases between them. The V gene's germline CDR1 is SGHTA and CDR2 FQGNSA. The CDR3 runs 13 residues. The DNA of the CDR3 is TGTGCCAGCAGTACACAGGAGAACACTGAAGCTTTCTTT. Encoded protein: CASSTQENTEAFF. The full variable domain, with the rest looked up from reference TRBV7-2 and TRBJ1-1, is GAGVSQSPSNKVTEKGKDVELRCDPISGHTALYWYRQSLGQGLEFLIYFQGNSAPDKSGLPSDRFSAERTGGSVSTLTIQRTQQEDSAVYLCASSTQENTEAFFGQGTRLTVV.

The V and J genes are TRBV29-1 and TRBJ2-3, with 8 bases that match TRBD2. V dropped 3 bases and J dropped 4; count of bases not matched to a gene: 6. Germline CDR1 SQVTM, CDR2 ANQGSEA. The CDR3 contains 14 residues. Here the CDR3 DNA reads TGCAGCGTTGATGGGGGCGGGAGGTCAGATACGCAGTATTTT. It codes for CSVDGGGRSDTQYF.

The chain employs TRBV6-5 and TRBJ1-2, with 7 bases matching TRBD1. The V gene end was trimmed by 6 bases and the J gene end by 8 bases; junction bases not matched to a gene: 9. The CDR3 length is 13 residues. In germline, CDR1 is MNHEY, CDR2 SVGAGI. The CDR3 spells CASRASTGEGYTF. The CDR3 nucleotides are TGTGCCAGCAGAGCGTCTACAGGGGAAGGCTACACCTTC.

The chain uses TRBV7-2 and TRBJ2-5, with D possibly TRBD1 on 6 matching bases. This CDR3 contains 13 residues. Per germline, CDR1 SGHTA and CDR2 FQGNSA. V shed 7 bases and J shed 6 bases, with 15 bases lying between them. CDR3 loop: CASTLTGWKTQYF. The CDR3 coding sequence is TGTGCCAGCACCCTGACAGGCTGGAAGACCCAGTACTTC.

The chain links TRBV20-1 to TRBJ1-1, with D perhaps TRBD1 (6 bases). The CDR3 sequence is 11 residues long. Trimming removed 5 bases at V and 12 bases at J, with 16 bases between. The germline CDR1 and CDR2 sequences are DFQATT and SNEGSKA (reference sequence). CDR3 bases: TGCAGTGCTCGTCGCGGGGGCGAGCCTTTCTTT. Protein: CSARRGGEPFF.

This clone was seen more than once but under ten times. The chain carries TRBV11-3 and TRBJ2-3; D is ambiguous. CDR3 length: 13 residues. The V gene's germline CDR1 is SGHNT and CDR2 YENEEA. Trimming took 4 bases from V and 6 from J, leaving 11 bases between them. CDR3 DNA sequence: TGTGCCAGCAGCTCCCCCCATGAGGATACGCAGTATTTT. Translated, it gives CASSSPHEDTQYF.

V usage is TRBV6-5 and J usage is TRBJ2-1, with TRBD1 matching 11 bases. Unmatched junction bases numbered 7, after V lost 4 bases and J lost 8 bases. CDR1 is MNHEY and CDR2 is SVGAGI in the germline V gene. This CDR3 is built from 15 residues. In DNA form, the CDR3 reads TGTGCCAGCAGTTCGGGACAGGGGGTTAGGCATGAGCAGTTCTTC. This translates into CASSSGQGVRHEQFF.

This CDR3 reads CASSPPGTGGNEQFF. In DNA, the CDR3 is TGTGCCAGCAGCCCACCCGGGACAGGGGGGAATGAGCAGTTCTTC. V usage is TRBV7-9 and J usage is TRBJ2-1; 11 nucleotides line up with TRBD1. The V segment lost 5 bases and the J segment 7 bases; nucleotides outside the gene matches: 7. The CDR3 totals 15 residues. Germline CDR1 and CDR2: SEHNR and FQNEAQ (reference sequence).

The V gene is TRBV7-9, the J gene TRBJ2-1; D is perhaps TRBD2 (6 bases). The CDR3 length is 17 residues. Deletions cut 3 bases from V and 0 bases from J, with 15 bases between. The germline V gene has CDR1 SEHNR and CDR2 FQNEAQ (reference sequence). In nucleotides, the CDR3 is TGTGCCAGCAGCTTCCTTAGCGGATTAGGCTCCTACAATGAGCAGTTCTTC. Its translation is CASSFLSGLGSYNEQFF.